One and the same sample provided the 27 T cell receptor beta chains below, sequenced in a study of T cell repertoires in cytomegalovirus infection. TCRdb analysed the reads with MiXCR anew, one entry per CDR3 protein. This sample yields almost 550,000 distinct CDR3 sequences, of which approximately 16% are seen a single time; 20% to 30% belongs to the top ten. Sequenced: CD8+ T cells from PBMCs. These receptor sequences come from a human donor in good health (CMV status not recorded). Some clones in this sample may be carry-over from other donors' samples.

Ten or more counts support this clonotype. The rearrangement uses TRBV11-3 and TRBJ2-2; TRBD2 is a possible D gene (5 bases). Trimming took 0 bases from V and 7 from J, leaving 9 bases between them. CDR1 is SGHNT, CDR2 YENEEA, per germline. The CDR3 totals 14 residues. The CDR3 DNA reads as TGTGCCAGCAGCTTAGAGCGACGGGGCGGGGAGCTGTTTTTT. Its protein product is CASSLERRGGELFF.

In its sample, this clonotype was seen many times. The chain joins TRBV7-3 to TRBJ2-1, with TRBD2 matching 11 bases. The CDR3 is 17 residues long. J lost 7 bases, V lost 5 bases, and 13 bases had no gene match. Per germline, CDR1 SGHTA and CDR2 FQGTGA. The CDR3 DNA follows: TGTGCCAGCAGCGCCGATAGCGGGAGGGCTGGTGATAATGAGCAGTTCTTC. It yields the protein CASSADSGRAGDNEQFF.

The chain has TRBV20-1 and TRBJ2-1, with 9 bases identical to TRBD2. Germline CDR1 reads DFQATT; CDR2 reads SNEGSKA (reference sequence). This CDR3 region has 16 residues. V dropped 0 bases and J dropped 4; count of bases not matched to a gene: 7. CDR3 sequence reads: CSARELAGQQYNEQFF. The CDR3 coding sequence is TGCAGTGCTAGAGAACTAGCGGGCCAGCAGTACAATGAGCAGTTCTTC.

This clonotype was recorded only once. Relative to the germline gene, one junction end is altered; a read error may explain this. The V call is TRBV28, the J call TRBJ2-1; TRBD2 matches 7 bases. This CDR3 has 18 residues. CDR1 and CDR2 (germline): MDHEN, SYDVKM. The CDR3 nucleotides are TGTGCCAGCAGTTTTCCCGCACTAGCGCCCATAAACTACAATGTGCAGTTCTTC. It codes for CASSFPALAPINYNVQFF.

As DNA, the CDR3 is TGTGCCAGCAGTGACTCGGACAGGGCGGACTACAATGAGCAGTTCTTC. This codes for CASSDSDRADYNEQFF. The chain links TRBV6-4 to TRBJ2-1; 8 bases agree with TRBD1. V lost 0 bases, J lost 3 bases, and 4 bases stayed unmatched. Looked up from germline, CDR1 is MRHNA and CDR2 is SNTAGT. This CDR3 region has 16 residues.

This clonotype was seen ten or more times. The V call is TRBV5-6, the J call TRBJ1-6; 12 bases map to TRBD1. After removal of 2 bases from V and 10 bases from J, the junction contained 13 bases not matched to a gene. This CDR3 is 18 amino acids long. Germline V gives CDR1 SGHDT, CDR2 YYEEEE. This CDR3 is CASSFGTGGVGQLSPLHF. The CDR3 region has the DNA TGTGCCAGCAGCTTCGGGACAGGGGGCGTTGGCCAGTTATCACCCCTCCACTTT. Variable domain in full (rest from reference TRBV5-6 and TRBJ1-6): DAGVTQSPTHLIKTRGQQVTLRCSPKSGHDTVSWYQQALGQGPQFIFQYYEEEERQRGNFPDRFSGHQFPNYSSELNVNALLLGDSALYLCASSFGTGGVGQLSPLHFGNGTRLTVT.

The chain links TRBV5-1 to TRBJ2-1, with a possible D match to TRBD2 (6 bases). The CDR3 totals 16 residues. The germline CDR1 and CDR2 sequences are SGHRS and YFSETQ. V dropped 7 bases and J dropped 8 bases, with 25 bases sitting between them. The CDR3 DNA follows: TGCGCCAGCGCCCCTCTGGCGGGACCAACGGCCTATGAGCAGTTCTTC. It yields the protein CASAPLAGPTAYEQFF.

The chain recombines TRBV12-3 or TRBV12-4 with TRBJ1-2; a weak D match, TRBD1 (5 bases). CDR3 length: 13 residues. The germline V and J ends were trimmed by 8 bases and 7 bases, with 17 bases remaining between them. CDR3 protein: CASDSTGEGGYTF. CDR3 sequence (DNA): TGTGCCAGCGACTCGACGGGGGAGGGTGGCTACACCTTC.

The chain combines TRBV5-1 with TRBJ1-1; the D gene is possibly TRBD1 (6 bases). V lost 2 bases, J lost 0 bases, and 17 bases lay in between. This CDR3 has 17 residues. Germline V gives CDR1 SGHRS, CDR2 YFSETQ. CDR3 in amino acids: CASSFGIRGWMNTEAFF. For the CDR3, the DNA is TGCGCCAGCAGCTTCGGTATCAGGGGATGGATGAACACTGAAGCTTTCTTT.

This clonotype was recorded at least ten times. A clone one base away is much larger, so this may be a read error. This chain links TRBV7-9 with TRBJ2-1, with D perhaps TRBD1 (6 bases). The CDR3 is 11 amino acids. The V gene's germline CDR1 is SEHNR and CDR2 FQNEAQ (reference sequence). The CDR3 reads CASRLGGEQFF. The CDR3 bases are TGTGCCAGCAGGTTAGGGGGTGAGCAGTTCTTC.

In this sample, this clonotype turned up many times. The CDR3 nucleotides are TGTGCCAGCAGCTTGGGGATAGGGTCCTACGAGCAGTACTTC. The encoded protein is CASSLGIGSYEQYF. The chain combines TRBV11-2 with TRBJ2-7; no definite D call. Germline lookup yields CDR1 SGHAT and CDR2 FQNNGV. The CDR3 is 14 amino acids. Trimming took off 3 bases at V and 1 base at J, with 10 bases between the two ends.

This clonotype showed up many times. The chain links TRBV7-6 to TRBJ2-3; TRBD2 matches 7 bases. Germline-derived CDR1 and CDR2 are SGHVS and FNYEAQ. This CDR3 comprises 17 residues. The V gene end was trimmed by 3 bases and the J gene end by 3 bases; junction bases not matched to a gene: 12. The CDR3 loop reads CASSFRPALGGTDTQYF. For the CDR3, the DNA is TGTGCCAGCAGCTTCCGTCCGGCACTCGGGGGGACAGATACGCAGTATTTT.

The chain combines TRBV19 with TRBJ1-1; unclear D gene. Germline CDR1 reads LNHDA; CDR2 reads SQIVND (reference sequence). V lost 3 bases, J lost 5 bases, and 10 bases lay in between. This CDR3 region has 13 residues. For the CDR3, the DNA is TGTGCCAGTAGTATCTATGGGAATACTGAAGCTTTCTTT. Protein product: CASSIYGNTEAFF.

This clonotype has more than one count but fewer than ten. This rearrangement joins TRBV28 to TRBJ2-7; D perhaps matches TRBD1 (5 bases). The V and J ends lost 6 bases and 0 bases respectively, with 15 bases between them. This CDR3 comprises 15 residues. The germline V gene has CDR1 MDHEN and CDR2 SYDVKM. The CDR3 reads CASSPTTEVSYEQYF. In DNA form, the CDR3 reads TGTGCCAGCAGCCCGACGACAGAGGTCTCCTACGAGCAGTACTTC.

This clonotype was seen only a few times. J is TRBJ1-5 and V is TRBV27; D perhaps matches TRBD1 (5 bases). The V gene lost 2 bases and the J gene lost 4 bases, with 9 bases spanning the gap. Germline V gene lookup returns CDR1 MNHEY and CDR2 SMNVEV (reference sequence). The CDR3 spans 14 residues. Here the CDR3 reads CASSLTDRNQPQHF. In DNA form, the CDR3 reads TGTGCCAGCAGTTTAACCGACAGAAATCAGCCCCAGCATTTT.

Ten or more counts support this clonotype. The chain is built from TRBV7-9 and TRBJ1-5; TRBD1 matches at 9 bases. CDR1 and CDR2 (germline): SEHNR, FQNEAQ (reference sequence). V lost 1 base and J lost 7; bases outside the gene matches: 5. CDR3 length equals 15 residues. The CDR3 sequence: CASSLEGTGMQPQHF. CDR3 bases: TGTGCCAGCAGCTTAGAGGGGACAGGGATGCAGCCCCAGCATTTT.

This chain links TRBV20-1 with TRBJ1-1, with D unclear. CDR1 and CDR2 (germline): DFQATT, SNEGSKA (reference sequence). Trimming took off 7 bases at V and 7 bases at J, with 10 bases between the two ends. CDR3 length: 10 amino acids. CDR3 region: CSGTDGEAFF. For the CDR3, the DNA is TGCAGTGGGACGGACGGTGAAGCTTTCTTT.

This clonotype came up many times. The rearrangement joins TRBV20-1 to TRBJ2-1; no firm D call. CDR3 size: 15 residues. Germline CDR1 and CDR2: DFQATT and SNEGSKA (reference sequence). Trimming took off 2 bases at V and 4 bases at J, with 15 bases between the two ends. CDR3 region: CSARRGGFQYNEQFF. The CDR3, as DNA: TGCAGTGCTAGAAGAGGTGGTTTTCAGTACAATGAGCAGTTCTTC.

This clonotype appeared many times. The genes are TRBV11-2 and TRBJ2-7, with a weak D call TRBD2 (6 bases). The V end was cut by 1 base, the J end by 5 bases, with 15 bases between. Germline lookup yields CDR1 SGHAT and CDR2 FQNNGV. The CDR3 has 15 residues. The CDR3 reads CASSLGRTAGNEQYF. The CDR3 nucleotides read TGTGCCAGCAGCTTAGGGCGGACCGCGGGGAACGAGCAGTACTTC.

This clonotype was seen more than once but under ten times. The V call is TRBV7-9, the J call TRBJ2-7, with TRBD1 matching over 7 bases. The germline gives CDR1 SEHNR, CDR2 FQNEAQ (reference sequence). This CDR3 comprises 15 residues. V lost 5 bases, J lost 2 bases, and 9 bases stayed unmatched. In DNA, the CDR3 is TGTGCCAGCAGCCCAGAGGGGGCTAGAACCTACGAGCAGTACTTC. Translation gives CASSPEGARTYEQYF.

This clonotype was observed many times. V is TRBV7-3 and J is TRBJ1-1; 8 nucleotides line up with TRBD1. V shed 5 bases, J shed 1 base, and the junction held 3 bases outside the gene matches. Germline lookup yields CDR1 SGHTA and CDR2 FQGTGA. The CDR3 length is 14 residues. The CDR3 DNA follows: TGTGCCAGCAGCATCGGACAGGGGAACACTGAAGCTTTCTTT. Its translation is CASSIGQGNTEAFF.

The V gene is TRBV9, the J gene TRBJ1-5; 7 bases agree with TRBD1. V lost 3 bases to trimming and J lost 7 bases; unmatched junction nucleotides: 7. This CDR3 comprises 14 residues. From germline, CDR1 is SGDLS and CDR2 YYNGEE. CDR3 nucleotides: TGTGCCAGCAGCGCTAACAGGGGCCCACAGCCCCAGCATTTT. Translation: CASSANRGPQPQHF. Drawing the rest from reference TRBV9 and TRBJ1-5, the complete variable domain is DSGVTQTPKHLITATGQRVTLRCSPRSGDLSVYWYQQSLDQGLQFLIQYYNGEERAKGNILERFSAQQFPDLHSELNLSSLELGDSALYFCASSANRGPQPQHFGDGTRLSIL.

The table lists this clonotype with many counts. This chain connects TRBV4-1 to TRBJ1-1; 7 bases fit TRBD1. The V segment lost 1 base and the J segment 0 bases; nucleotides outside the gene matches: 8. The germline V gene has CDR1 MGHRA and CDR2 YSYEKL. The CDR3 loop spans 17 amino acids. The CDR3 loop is CASSQVSWDSMNTEAFF. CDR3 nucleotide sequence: TGCGCCAGCAGCCAAGTTTCCTGGGACAGTATGAACACTGAAGCTTTCTTT.

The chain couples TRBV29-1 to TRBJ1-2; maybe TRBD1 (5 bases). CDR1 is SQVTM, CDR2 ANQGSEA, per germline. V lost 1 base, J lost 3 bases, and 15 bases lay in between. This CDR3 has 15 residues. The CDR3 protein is CSVEGSKGLYYGYTF. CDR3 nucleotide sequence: TGCAGCGTTGAAGGAAGTAAGGGGCTTTACTATGGCTACACCTTC.

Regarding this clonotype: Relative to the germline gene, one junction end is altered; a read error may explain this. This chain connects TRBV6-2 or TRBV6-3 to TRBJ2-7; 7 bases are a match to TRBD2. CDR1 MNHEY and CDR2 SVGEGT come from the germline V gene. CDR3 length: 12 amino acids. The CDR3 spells CASSYSTSEKYF. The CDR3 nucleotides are TGTGCCAGCAGTTACTCCACTAGCGAGAAGTACTTC.

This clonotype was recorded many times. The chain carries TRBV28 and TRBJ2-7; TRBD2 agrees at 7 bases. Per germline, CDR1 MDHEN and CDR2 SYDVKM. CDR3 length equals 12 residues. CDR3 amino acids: CVLRGVSYEQYF. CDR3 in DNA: TGTGTCTTACGGGGGGTTAGTTACGAGCAGTACTTC.

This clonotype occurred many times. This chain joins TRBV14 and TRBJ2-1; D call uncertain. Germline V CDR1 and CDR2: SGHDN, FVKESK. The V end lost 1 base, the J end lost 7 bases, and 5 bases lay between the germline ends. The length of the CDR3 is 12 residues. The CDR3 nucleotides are TGTGCCAGCAGCCAAGTGTCAAATGAGCAGTTCTTC. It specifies CASSQVSNEQFF.